This T cell receptor (beta chain) was obtained from a study of shared clonotypes between healthy human individuals. Original data processing: Filtering differed, since immunoSEQ gave only junction sequences and no quality scores. Data came from immunoSEQ multiplex PCR; TCRdb stores just in-frame clones and leaves some out. The V and J calls and clone size come from that table; D and trimming were worked out from the DNA. The data contain 330,000 or so clones, 70% to 75% of them seen just once; the ten biggest clones take up 10%. This clone has just a few counts. Partitioning of CD4+ cells yielded a CD45RA+ naive subset and a CD45RA-negative memory subset. V gave up 2 bases and J gave up 7 bases; unmatched junction bases: 5. This CDR3 contains 15 residues. CDR1 and CDR2 (germline): MGHDK, SYGVNS.

The gene calls are TRBV25-1 and TRBJ1-5, with 10 bases identical to TRBD1. This TCR was sampled from a man aged 30 to 45 in good health. The sample comprised memory CD4+ T cells sorted from blood. Specified subset: CD45RA-negative fraction. CDR3 sequence: CASSEGTGVGQPQHF. The CDR3 DNA reads TGTGCCAGCAGTGAAGGGACAGGGGTAGGCCAGCCCCAGCATTTT.